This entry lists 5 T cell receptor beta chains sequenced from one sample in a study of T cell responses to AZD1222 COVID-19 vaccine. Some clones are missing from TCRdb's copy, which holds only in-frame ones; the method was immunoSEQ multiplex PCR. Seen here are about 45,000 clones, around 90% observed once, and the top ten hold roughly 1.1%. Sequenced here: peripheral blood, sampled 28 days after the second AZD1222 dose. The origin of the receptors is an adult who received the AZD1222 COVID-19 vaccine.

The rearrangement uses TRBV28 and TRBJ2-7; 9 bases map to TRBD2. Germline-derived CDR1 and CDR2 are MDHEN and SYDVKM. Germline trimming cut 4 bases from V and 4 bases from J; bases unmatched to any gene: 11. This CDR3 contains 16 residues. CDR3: CASSSAASGKGYEQYF. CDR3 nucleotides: TGTGCCAGCAGTTCCGCCGCTAGCGGGAAAGGGTACGAGCAGTACTTC.

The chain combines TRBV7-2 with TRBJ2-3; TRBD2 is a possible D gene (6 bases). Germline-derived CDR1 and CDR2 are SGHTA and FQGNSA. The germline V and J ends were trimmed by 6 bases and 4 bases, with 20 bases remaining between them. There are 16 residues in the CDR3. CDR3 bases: TGTGCCAGCAGGGGGAGGTCTAGCTGGAGCGCAGATACGCAGTATTTT. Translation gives CASRGRSSWSADTQYF.

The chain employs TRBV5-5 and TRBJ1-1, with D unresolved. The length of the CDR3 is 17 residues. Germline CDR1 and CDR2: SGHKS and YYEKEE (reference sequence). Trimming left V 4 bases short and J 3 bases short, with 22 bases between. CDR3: CASSPTLVGWSYTEAFF. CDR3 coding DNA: TGTGCCAGCAGCCCGACCTTGGTGGGGTGGTCCTACACTGAAGCTTTCTTT.

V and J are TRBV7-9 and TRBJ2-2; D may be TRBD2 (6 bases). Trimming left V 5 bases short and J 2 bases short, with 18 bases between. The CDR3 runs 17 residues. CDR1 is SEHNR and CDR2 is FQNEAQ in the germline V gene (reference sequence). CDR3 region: CASSGEEYSSNTGELFF. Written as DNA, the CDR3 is TGTGCCAGCAGCGGGGAGGAGTATTCCTCAAACACCGGGGAGCTGTTTTTT.

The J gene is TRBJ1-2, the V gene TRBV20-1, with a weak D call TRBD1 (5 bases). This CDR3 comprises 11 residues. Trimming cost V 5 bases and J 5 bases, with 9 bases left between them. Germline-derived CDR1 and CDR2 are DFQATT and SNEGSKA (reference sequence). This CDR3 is CSARREYGYTF. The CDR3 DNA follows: TGCAGTGCTCGCAGGGAGTATGGCTACACCTTC.